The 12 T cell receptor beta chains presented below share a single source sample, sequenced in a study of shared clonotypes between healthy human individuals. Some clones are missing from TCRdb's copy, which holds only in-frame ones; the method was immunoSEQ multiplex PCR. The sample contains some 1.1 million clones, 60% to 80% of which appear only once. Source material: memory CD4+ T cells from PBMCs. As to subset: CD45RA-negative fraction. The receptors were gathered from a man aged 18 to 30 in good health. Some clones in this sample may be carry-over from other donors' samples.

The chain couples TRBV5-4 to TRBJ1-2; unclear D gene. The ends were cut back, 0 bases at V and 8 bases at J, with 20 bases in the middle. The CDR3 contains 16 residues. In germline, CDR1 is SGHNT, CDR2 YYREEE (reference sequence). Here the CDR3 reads CASSLAQGRHSLGYTF. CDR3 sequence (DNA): TGTGCCAGCAGCTTGGCCCAAGGGCGACATTCCTTGGGCTACACCTTC.

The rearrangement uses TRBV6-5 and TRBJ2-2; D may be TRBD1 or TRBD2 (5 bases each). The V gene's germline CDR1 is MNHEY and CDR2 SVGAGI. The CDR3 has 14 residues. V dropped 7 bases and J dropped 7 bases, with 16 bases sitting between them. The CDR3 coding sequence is TGTGCCAGCACCCCGGACGGGGCCAGCGGGGAGCTGTTTTTT. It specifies CASTPDGASGELFF.

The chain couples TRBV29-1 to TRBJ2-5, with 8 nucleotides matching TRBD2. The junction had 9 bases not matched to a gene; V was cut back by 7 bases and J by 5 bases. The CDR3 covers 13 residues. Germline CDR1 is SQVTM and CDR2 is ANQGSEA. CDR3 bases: TGCAGCGCCTACCCCACGGGGGGGGAGACCCAGTACTTC. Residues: CSAYPTGGETQYF.

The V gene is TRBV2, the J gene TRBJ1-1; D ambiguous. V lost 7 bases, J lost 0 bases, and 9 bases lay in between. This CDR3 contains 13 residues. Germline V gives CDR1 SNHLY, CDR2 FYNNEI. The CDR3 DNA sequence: TGTGCCAGCATGTCACAAGTGAACACTGAAGCTTTCTTT. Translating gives CASMSQVNTEAFF.

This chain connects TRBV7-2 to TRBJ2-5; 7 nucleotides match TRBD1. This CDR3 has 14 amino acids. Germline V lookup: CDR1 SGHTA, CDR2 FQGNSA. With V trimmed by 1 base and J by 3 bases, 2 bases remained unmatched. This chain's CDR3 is CASSLGDSEETQYF. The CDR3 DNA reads TGTGCCAGCAGCTTAGGGGACAGTGAAGAGACCCAGTACTTC.

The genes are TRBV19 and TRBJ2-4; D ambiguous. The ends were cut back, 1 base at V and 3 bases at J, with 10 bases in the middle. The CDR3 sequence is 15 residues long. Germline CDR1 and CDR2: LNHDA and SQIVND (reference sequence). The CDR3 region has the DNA TGTGCCAGTAGTATAGTAACAGCCTACAAAAACATTCAGTACTTC. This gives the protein CASSIVTAYKNIQYF. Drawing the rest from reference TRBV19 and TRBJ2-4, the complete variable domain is DGGITQSPKYLFRKEGQNVTLSCEQNLNHDAMYWYRQDPGQGLRLIYYSQIVNDFQKGDIAEGYSVSREKKESFPLTVTSAQKNPTAFYLCASSIVTAYKNIQYFGAGTRLSVL.

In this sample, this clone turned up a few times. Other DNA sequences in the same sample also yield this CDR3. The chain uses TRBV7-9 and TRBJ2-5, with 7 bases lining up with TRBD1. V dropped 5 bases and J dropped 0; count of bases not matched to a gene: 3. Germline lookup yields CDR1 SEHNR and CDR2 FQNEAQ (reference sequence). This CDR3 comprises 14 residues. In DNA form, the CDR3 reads TGTGCCAGCAGCCTGACAGGGAACCAAGAGACCCAGTACTTC. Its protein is CASSLTGNQETQYF.

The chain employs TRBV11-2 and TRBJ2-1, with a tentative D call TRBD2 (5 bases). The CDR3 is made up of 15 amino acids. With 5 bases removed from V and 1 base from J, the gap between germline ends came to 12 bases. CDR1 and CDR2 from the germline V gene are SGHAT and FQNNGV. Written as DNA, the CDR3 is TGTGCCAGCAGCCTTAACGAGCGGTCCTACAATGAGCAGTTCTTC. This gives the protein CASSLNERSYNEQFF.

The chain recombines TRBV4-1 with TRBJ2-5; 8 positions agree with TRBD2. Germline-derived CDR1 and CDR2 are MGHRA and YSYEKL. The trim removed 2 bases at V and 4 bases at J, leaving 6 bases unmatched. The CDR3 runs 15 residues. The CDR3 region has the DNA TGCGCCAGCAGCCAATCTGACGGGAGGGGAGAGACCCAGTACTTC. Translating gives CASSQSDGRGETQYF.

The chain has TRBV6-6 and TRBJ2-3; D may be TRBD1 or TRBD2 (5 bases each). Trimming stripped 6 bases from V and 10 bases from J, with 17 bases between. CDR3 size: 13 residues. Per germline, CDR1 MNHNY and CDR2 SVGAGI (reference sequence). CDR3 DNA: TGTGCCAGCAGCCCGGGTAGGAGAGGGGCGCAGTATTTT. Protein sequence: CASSPGRRGAQYF.

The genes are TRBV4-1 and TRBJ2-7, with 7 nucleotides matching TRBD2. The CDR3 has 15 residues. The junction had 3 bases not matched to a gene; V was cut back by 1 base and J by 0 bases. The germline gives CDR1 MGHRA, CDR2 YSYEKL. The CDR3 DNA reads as TGCGCCAGCAGCCAAGGGCTAGCGGACTCCTACGAGCAGTACTTC. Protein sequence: CASSQGLADSYEQYF.

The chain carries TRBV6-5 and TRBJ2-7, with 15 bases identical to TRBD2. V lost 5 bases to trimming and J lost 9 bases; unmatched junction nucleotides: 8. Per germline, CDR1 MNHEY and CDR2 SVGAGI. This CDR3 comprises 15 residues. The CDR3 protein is CASSGGLAGGLRQYF. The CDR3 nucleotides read TGTGCCAGCAGTGGGGGACTAGCGGGGGGACTTCGGCAGTACTTC.